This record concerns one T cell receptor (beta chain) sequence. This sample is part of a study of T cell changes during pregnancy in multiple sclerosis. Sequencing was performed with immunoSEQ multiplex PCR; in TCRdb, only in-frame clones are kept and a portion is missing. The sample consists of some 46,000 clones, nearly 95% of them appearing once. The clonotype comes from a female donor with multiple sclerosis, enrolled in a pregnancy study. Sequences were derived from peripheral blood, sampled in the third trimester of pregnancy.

CDR3 DNA: TGTGCCAGCTCACCAATGCAGAAGGGAGGTTATACTGAAGCTTTCTTT. Protein: CASSPMQKGGYTEAFF. This chain uses TRBV18 with TRBJ1-1, with D unresolved. The CDR3 sequence is 16 residues long. Trimming stripped 2 bases from V and 5 bases from J, with 18 bases between. The germline V gene has CDR1 KGHSH and CDR2 LQKENI.